Only a few counts were recorded for the clone carrying this TCR beta chain. What it binds is not known. This CDR3 has 12 residues. Germline V gene sequence: CDR1 KGHDR, CDR2 SFDVKD. V lost 5 bases to trimming and J lost 6 bases, with 9 bases between them. TCRdb used MiXCR to reprocess the reads, holding one entry per CDR3 protein. The sample has 150,000 to 200,000 distinct CDR3 sequences, roughly 9% seen once. This sample is drawn from a study of T cell repertoires in cytomegalovirus infection. Across the whole study: CMV infection plus the matching HLA type was flagged by public TCR beta signatures.

Study observations and caveats: Adding up the frequency of public TCR beta families identified people who carried CMV plus the relevant HLA. In two of eight donors, the top clonotype was HLA-C-restricted CMV-specific.

The sequencing sample was made of PBMCs. The chain is built from TRBV24-1 and TRBJ1-2, with D maybe TRBD1 (6 bases). The clonotype originates from a human donor in good health (CMV status not recorded). Some clones in this sample may be carry-over from other donors' samples. The CDR3 bases are TGTGCCACCAGTGCCAGGGGCGATGGCTACACCTTC. Translation gives CATSARGDGYTF.